This T cell receptor beta chain was obtained from a study of blood T cell repertoires in COVID-19. Study in general: The United States, Italy and Spain were the sources of the acute and convalescent COVID-19 samples.

Germline-derived CDR1 and CDR2 are MNHEY and SVGEGT. CDR3 size: 15 residues. V shed 5 bases and J 3 bases; nucleotides not matched to a gene: 3. Clones were read by immunoSEQ multiplex PCR, and TCRdb kept only the in-frame ones, dropping some. The sample carries around 250,000 clones, more than 70% recorded once. The receptor was isolated from a man of 80 years or more with acute or convalescent COVID-19. The sequenced sample consisted of peripheral blood. This sequence joins TRBV6-2 or TRBV6-3 and TRBJ2-3, with TRBD2 identical over 12 bases. The CDR3 spells CASSGLAGRTDTQYF. The CDR3 DNA reads as TGTGCCAGCAGTGGACTAGCGGGAAGGACAGATACGCAGTATTTT.